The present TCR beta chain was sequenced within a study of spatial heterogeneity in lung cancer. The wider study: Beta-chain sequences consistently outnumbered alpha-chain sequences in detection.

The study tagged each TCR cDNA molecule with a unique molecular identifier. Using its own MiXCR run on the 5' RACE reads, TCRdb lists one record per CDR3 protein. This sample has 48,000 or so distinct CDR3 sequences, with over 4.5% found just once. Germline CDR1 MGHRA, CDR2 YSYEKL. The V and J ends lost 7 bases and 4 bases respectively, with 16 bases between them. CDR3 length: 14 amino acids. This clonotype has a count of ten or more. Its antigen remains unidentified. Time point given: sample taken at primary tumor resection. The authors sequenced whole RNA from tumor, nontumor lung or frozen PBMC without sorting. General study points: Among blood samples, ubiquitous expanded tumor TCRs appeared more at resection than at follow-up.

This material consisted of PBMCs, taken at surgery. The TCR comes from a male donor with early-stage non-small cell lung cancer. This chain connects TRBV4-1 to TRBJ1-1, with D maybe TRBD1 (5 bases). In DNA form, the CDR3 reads TGCGCCAGCACCCTCCAACCGGGGGGCACTGAAGCTTTCTTT. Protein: CASTLQPGGTEAFF.